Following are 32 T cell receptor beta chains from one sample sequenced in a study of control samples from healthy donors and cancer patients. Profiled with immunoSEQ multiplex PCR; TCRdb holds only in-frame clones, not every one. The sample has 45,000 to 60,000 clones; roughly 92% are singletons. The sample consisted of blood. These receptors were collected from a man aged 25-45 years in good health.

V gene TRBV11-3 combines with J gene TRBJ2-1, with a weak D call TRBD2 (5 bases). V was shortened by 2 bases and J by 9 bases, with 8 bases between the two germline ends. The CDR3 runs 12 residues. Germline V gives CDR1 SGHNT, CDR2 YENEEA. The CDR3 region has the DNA TGTGCCAGCAGCTTAAGGAGCGGTGAGCAGTTCTTC. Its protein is CASSLRSGEQFF. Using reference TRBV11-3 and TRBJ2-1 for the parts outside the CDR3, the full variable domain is EAGVVQSPRYKIIEKKQPVAFWCNPISGHNTLYWYLQNLGQGPELLIRYENEEAVDDSQLPKDRFSAERLKGVDSTLKIQPAELGDSAVYLCASSLRSGEQFFGPGTRLTVL.

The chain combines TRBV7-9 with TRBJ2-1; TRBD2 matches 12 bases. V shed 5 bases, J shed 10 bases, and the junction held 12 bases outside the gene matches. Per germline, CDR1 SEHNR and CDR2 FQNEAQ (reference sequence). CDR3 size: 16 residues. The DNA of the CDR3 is TGTGCCAGCAGCCCGTTACTAGCGGGGGGCGTGGGGGAGCAGTTCTTC. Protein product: CASSPLLAGGVGEQFF.

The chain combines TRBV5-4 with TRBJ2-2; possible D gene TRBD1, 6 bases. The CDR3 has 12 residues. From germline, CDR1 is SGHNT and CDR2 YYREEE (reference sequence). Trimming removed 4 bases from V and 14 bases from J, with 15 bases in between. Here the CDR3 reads CASSGYQGSLFF. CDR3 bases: TGTGCCAGCAGCGGGTACCAGGGGAGCCTGTTTTTT. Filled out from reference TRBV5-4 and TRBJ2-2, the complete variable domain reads ETGVTQSPTHLIKTRGQQVTLRCSSQSGHNTVSWYQQALGQGPQFIFQYYREEENGRGNFPPRFSGLQFPNYSSELNVNALELDDSALYLCASSGYQGSLFFGEGSRLTVL.

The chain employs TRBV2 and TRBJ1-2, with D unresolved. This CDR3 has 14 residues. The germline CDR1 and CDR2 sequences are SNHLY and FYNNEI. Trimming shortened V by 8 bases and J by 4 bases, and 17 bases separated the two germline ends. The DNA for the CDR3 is TGTGCCAGCGCTCCTGTCCCGGTTTCCTATGGCTACACCTTC. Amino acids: CASAPVPVSYGYTF.

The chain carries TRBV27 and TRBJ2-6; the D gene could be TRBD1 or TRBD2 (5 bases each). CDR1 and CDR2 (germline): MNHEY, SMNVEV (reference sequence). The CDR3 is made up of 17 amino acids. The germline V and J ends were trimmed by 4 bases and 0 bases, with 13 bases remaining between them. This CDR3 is CASSSTADISGANVLTF. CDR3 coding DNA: TGTGCCAGCAGTTCGACAGCGGATATCTCTGGGGCCAACGTCCTGACTTTC.

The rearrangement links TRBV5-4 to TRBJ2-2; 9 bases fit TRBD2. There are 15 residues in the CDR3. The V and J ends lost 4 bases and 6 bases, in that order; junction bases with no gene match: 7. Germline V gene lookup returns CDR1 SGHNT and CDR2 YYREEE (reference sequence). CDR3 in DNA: TGTGCCAGCAGCCTTAGCGGGGGACGGGCCGGGGAGCTGTTTTTT. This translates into CASSLSGGRAGELFF.

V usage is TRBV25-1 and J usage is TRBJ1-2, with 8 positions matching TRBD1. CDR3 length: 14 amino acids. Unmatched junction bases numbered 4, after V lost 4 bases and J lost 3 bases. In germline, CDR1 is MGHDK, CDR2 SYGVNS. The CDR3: CASSVGQAHYGYTF. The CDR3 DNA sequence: TGTGCCAGCAGTGTGGGACAGGCGCACTATGGCTACACCTTC.

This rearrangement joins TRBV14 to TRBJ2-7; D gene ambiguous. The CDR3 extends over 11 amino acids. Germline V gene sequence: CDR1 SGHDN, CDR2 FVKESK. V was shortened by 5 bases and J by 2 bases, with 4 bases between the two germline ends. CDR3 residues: CASSGAYEQYF. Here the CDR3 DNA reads TGTGCCAGCAGCGGGGCCTACGAGCAGTACTTC.

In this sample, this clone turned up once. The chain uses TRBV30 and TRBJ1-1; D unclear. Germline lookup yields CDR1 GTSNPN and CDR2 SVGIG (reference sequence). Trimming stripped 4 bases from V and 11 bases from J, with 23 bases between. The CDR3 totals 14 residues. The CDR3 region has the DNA TGTGCCTGGATTTCCACGGTCCGGGCACATGGTGCTTTCTTT. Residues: CAWISTVRAHGAFF.

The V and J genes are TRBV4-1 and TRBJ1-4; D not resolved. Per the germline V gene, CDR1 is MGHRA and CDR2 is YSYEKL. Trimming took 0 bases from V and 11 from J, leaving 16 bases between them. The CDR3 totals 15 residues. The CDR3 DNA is TGCGCCAGCAGCCAAGAGGCCTTTCAAGGACGGAAACTGTTTTTT. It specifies CASSQEAFQGRKLFF.

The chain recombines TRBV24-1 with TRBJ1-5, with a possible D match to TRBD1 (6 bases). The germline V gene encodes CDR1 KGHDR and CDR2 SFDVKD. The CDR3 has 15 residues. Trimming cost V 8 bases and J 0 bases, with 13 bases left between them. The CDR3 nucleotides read TGTGCCACCACCAAATACAGGGTTAGCAATCAGCCCCAGCATTTT. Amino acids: CATTKYRVSNQPQHF.

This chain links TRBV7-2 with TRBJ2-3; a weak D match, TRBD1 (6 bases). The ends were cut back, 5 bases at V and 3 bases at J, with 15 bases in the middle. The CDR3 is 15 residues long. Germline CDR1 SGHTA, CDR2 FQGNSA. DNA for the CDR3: TGTGCCAGCAGCCTCGTATGGGGGCTGACAGATACGCAGTATTTT. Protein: CASSLVWGLTDTQYF.

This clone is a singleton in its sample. The chain's CDR3 is CASSIGQDGIPEAFF. CDR3 bases: TGTGCCAGTAGTATCGGTCAGGATGGCATTCCTGAAGCTTTCTTT. The rearrangement uses TRBV19 and TRBJ1-1, with D unresolved. Germline CDR1 is LNHDA and CDR2 is SQIVND (reference sequence). Trimming took 3 bases from V and 6 from J, leaving 17 bases between them. The CDR3 is 15 amino acids.

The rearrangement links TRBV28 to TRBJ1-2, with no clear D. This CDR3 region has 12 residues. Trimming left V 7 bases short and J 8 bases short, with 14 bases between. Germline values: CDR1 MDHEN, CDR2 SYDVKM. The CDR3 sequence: CASTPQGIGYTF. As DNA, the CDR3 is TGTGCCAGCACTCCCCAAGGAATAGGCTACACCTTC.

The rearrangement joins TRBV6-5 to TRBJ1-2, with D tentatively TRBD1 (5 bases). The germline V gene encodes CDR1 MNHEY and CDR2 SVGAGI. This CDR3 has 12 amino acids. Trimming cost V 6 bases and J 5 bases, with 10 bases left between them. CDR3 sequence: CASRGLGYGYTF. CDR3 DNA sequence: TGTGCCAGCAGGGGACTTGGATATGGCTACACCTTC.

The CDR3 coding sequence is TGCAGTGCTAGTGGTACGGCAGGGGAATACAATGAGCAGTTCTTC. This codes for CSASGTAGEYNEQFF. The chain combines TRBV20-1 with TRBJ2-1; TRBD1 might be the D (6 bases). The CDR3 is 15 amino acids. The V end was cut by 3 bases, the J end by 4 bases, with 16 bases between. Germline assignment: CDR1 DFQATT and CDR2 SNEGSKA (reference sequence).

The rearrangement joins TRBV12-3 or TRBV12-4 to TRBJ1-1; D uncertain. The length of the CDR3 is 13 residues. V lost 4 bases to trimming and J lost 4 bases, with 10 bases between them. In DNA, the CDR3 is TGTGCCAGCAGTTCCTTACTCAGCACTGAAGCTTTCTTT. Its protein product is CASSSLLSTEAFF.

Here the CDR3 DNA reads TGTGCCAGCAGCGACAGGGGGCGGACTGAAGCTTTCTTT. The encoded protein is CASSDRGRTEAFF. The chain links TRBV7-9 to TRBJ1-1; 10 bases line up with TRBD1. The junction had 2 bases not matched to a gene; V was cut back by 5 bases and J by 5 bases. Germline CDR1 reads SEHNR; CDR2 reads FQNEAQ (reference sequence). This CDR3 is 13 amino acids long.

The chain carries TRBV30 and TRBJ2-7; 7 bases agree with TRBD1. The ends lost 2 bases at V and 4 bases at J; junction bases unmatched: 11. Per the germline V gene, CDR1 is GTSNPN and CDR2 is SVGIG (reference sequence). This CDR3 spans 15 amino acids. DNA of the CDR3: TGTGCCTGGAGTTCAACCCGGGACAGCTTGTACGAGCAGTACTTC. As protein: CAWSSTRDSLYEQYF.

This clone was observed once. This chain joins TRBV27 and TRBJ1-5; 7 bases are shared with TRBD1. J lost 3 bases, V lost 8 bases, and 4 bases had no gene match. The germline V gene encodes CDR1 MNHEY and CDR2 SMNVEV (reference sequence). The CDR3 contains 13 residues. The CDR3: CASRDRDNQPQHF. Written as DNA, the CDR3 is TGTGCCAGCCGGGACAGAGACAATCAGCCCCAGCATTTT.

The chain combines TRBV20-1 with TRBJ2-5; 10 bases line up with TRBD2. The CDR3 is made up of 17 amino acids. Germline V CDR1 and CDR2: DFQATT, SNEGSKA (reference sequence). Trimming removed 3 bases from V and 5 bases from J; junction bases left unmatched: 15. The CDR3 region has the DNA TGCAGTGCTAGTGGGGCACTAGCGGGAAGTCTAGGGGAGACCCAGTACTTC. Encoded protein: CSASGALAGSLGETQYF.

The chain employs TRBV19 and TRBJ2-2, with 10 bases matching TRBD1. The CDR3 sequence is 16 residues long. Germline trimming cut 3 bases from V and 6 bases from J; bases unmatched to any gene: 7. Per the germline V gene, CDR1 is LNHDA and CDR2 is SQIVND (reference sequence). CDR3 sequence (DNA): TGTGCCAGTAGTATGACGGACAGGGGGGTGGCCGGGGAGCTGTTTTTT. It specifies CASSMTDRGVAGELFF.

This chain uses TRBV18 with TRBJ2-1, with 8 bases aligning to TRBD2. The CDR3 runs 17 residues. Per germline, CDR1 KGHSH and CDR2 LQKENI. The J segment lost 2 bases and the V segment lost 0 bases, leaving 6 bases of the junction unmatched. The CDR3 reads CASSPPLGLVTYNEQFF. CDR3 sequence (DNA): TGTGCCAGCTCACCACCGTTGGGACTAGTGACCTACAATGAGCAGTTCTTC.

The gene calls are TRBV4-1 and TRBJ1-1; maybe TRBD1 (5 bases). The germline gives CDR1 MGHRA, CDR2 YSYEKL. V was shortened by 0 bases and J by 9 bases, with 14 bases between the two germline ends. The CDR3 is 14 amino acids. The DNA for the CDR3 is TGCGCCAGCAGCCAAGATCGGGACCGAACCAAAGCTTTCTTT. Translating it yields CASSQDRDRTKAFF.

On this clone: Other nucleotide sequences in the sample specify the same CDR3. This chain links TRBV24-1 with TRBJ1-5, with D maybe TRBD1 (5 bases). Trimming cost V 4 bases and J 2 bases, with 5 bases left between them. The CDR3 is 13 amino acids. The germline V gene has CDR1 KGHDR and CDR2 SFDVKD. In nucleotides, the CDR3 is TGTGCCACCAGTGACAGGGGCAATCAGCCCCAGCATTTT. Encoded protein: CATSDRGNQPQHF.

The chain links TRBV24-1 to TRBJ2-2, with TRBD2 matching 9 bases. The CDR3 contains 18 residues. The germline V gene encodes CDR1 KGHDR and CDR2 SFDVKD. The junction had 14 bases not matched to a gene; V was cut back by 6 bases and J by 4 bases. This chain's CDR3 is CATSPEKLAGTLTGELFF. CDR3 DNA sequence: TGTGCCACCAGTCCGGAGAAGCTAGCGGGAACTCTCACCGGGGAGCTGTTTTTT.

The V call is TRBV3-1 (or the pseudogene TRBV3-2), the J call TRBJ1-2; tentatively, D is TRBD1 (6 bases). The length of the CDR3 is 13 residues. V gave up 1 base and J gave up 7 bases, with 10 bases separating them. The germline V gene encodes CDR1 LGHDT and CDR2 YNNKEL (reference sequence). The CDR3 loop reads CASSQAGQFGYTF. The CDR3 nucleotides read TGTGCCAGCAGCCAAGCCGGACAGTTTGGCTACACCTTC.

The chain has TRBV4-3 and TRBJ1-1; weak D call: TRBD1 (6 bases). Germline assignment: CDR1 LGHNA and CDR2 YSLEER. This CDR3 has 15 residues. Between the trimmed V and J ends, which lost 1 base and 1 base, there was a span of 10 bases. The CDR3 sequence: CASSQARGRNTEAFF. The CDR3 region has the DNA TGCGCCAGCAGCCAAGCGAGGGGGAGGAACACTGAAGCTTTCTTT.

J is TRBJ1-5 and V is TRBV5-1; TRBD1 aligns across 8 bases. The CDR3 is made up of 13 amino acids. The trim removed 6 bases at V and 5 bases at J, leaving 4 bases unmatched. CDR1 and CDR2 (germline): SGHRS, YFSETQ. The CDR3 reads CASKQGEDQPQHF. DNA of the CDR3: TGCGCCAGCAAACAGGGGGAGGATCAGCCCCAGCATTTT.

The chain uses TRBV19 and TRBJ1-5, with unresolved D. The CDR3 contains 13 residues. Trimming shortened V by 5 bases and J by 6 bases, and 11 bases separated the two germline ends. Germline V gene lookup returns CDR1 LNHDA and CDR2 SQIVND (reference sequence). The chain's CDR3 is CASSPTRGQPQHF. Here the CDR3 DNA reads TGTGCCAGTAGTCCCACCCGGGGTCAGCCCCAGCATTTT. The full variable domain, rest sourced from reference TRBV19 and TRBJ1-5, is DGGITQSPKYLFRKEGQNVTLSCEQNLNHDAMYWYRQDPGQGLRLIYYSQIVNDFQKGDIAEGYSVSREKKESFPLTVTSAQKNPTAFYLCASSPTRGQPQHFGDGTRLSIL.

The CDR3 coding sequence is TGTGCCTGGAGTAAAAGTTCTAACTATGGCTACACCTTC. Protein: CAWSKSSNYGYTF. V is TRBV30 and J is TRBJ1-2, with D unresolved. Looked up from germline, CDR1 is GTSNPN and CDR2 is SVGIG (reference sequence). Trimming took 2 bases from V and 0 from J, leaving 7 bases between them. The CDR3 is 13 residues long.

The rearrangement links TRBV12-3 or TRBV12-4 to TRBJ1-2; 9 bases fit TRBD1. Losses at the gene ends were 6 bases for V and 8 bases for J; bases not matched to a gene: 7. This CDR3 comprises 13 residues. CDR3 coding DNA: TGTGCCAGCAGAAGGGGACAGGGCGGCGGCTACACCTTC. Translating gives CASRRGQGGGYTF.